This note documents a single TCR beta chain sequence. Its target is unknown. Treatment indicated: 10-day PBMC culture with coronavirus spike peptide pools or control peptides (ViraFEST assay). Investigators obtained the unexposed donor's CD4+ T cells before the COVID-19 pandemic (2011-2018). CDR1 LNHDA and CDR2 SQIVND come from the germline V gene (reference sequence). Trimming pared 8 bases from V and 2 bases from J, leaving 16 bases between. The length of the CDR3 is 15 residues. At the Johns Hopkins FTIC core, DNA taken from cultured CD4+ T cells was sequenced by way of the Oncomine TCR Beta short-read assay. TCRdb independently ran MiXCR on the PCR reads; one entry per CDR3 protein. This sample has 5,500 to 7,500 distinct CDR3 sequences; roughly 50% occur once, and the top ten carry more than 20%. This record comes from a study of vaccination and CD4 T cells after COVID-19. Turning to the study itself: Cells were stimulated with overlapping spike peptide pools from SARS-CoV-2, HCoV-NL63, HCoV-OC43 and HCoV-229E.

This TCR was recovered from a human donor in good health. Sequences were obtained from CD4+ T cells from blood, cultured in vitro. J is TRBJ1-5 and V is TRBV19, with D tentatively TRBD1 (6 bases). The chain's CDR3 is CASQRGRAGNQPQHF. CDR3 sequence (DNA): TGTGCCAGTCAACGGGGGCGCGCAGGCAATCAGCCCCAGCATTTT.